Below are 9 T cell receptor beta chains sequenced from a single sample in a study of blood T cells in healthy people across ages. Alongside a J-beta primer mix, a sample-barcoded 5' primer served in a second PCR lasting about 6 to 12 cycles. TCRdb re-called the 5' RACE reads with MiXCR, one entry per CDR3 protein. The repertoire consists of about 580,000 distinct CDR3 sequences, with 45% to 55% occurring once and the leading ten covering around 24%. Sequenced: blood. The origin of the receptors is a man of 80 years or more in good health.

CDR3 nucleotide sequence: TGTGCCACGACAGGGGATGGGGCCAACGTCCTGACTTTC. This codes for CATTGDGANVLTF. This chain connects TRBV10-3 to TRBJ2-6; 8 bases are a match to TRBD1. CDR3 length: 13 amino acids. Germline loops: CDR1 ENHRY, CDR2 SYGVKD. J was trimmed by 3 bases and V by 10 bases; bases with no gene match: 2.

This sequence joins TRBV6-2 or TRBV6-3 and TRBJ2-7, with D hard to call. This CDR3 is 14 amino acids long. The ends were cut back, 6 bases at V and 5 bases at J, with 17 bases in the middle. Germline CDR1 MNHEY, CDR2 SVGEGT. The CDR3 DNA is TGTGCCAGCAGCCTACTGATAGAGATCAACGAGCAGTACTTC. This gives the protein CASSLLIEINEQYF.

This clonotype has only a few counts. Here the CDR3 DNA reads TGTGCCAGCAGCTTAGGTCAGCCAAATGAGCAGTTCTTC. It codes for CASSLGQPNEQFF. V is TRBV7-2 and J is TRBJ2-1, with unresolved D. The CDR3 extends over 13 amino acids. The ends were cut back, 1 base at V and 7 bases at J, with 8 bases in the middle. Per the germline V gene, CDR1 is SGHTA and CDR2 is FQGNSA.

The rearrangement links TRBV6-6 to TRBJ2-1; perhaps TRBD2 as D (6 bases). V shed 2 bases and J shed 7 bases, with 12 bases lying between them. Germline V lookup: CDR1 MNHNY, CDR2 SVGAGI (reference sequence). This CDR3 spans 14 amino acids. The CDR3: CASSYRAGSNEQFF. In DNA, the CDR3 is TGTGCCAGCAGTTACCGCGCGGGATCAAATGAGCAGTTCTTC.

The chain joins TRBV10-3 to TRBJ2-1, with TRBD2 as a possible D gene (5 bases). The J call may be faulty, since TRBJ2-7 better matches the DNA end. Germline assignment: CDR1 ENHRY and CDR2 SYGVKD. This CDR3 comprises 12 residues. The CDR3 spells CAISAGLYEQYF. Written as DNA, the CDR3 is TGTGCCATCAGTGCAGGACTTTACGAGCAGTACTTC.

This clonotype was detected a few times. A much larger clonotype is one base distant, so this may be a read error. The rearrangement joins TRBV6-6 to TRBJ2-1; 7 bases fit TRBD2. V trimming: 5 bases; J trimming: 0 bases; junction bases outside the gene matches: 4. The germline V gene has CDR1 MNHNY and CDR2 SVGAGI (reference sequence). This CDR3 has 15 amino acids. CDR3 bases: TGTGCCAGCAGTCGGCGGGAGAGCTCCTACAATGAGCAGTTCTTC. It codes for CASSRRESSYNEQFF.

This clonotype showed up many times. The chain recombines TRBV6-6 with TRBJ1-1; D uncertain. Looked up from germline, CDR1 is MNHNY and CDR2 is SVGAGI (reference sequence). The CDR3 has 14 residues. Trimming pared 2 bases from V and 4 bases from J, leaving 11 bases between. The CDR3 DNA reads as TGTGCCAGCAGTTACCCGGTATTTGGCACTGAAGCTTTCTTT. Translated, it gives CASSYPVFGTEAFF.

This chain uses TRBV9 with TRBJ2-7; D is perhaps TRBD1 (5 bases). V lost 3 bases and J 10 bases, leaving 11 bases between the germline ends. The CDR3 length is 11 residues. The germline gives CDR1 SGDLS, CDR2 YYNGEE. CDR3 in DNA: TGTGCCAGCAGCGCTGAAGGGGCCCAGTACTTC. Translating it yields CASSAEGAQYF.

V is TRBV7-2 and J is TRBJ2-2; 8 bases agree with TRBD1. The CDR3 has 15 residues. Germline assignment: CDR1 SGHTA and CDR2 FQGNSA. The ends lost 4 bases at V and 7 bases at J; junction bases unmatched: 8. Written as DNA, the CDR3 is TGTGCCAGCAGCTACCCGACAGGGGCAGGCGGGGAGCTGTTTTTT. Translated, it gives CASSYPTGAGGELFF.